This T cell receptor beta chain was sequenced in a study of blood T cells in healthy people across ages. Looking at the study overall: Template switching captured about one barcoded beta molecule per two T cells.

Germline-derived CDR1 and CDR2 are LGHDT and YNNKEL (reference sequence). V was clipped by 2 bases and J by 1 base, with 15 bases between them. The CDR3 covers 17 residues. Using a J-beta primer mix together with a sample-barcoded 5' primer, a second PCR was run for roughly 6 to 11 cycles. TCRdb re-called the 5' RACE reads through MiXCR, storing one row per CDR3 protein. The table has about 780,000 distinct CDR3 sequences, about 47% seen once. Per-sample yields of isolated PBMCs were at least 6 million. This clonotype has only a few counts. The chain combines TRBV3-1 with TRBJ2-1; D gene ambiguous. Sequencing was carried out using blood. The TCR sequence derives from an elderly man in good health. CDR3 amino acids: CASSQRLSAGSYNEQFF. The DNA of the CDR3 is TGTGCCAGCAGCCAAAGGTTAAGCGCCGGGTCCTACAATGAGCAGTTCTTC.